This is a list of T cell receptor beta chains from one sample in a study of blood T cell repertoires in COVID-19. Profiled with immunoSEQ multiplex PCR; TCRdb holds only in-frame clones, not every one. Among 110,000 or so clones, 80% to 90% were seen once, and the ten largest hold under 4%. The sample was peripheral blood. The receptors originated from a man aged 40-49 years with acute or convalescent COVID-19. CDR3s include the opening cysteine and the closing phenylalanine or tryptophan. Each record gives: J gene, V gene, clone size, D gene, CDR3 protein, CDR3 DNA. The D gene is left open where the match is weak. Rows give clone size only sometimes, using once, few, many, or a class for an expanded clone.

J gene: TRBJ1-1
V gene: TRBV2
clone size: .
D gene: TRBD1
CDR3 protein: CASSATGINTEAFF
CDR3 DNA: TGTGCCAGCAGCGCGACAGGGATTAACACTGAAGCTTTCTTT

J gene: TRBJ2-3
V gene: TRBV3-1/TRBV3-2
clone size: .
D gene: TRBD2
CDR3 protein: CASSQDELAASTDTQYF
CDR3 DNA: TGTGCCAGCAGCCAAGACGAACTAGCGGCGAGCACAGATACGCAGTATTTT

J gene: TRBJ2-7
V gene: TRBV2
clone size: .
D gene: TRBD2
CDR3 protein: CASHFLAGDNGQYF
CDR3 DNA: TGTGCCAGCCATTTTCTAGCGGGCGATAACGGGCAGTACTTC

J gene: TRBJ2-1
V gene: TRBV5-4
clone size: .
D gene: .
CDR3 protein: CASSLGASGAYNEQFF
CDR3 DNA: TGTGCCAGCAGCCTGGGGGCTAGCGGAGCATACAATGAGCAGTTCTTC

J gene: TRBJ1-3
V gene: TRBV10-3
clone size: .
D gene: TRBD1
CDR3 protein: CATYAGTGEGSGNTIYF
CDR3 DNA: TGTGCCACCTACGCCGGGACAGGGGAAGGAAGTGGAAACACCATATATTTT

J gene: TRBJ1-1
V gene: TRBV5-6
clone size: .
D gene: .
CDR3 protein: CASSPPLQTEAFF
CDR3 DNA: TGTGCCAGCAGCCCCCCCCTTCAGACTGAAGCTTTCTTT

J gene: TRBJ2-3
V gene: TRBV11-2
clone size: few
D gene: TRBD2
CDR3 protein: CASSSGTSGGGIVDTQYF
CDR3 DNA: TGTGCCAGCAGCTCCGGGACTAGCGGGGGGGGGATTGTGGATACGCAGTATTTT

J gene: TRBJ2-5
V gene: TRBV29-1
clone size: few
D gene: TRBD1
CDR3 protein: CSVEDLNPPPYTGTVGETQYF
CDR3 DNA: TGCAGCGTTGAAGATCTTAATCCTCCTCCCTACACCGGGACAGTAGGGGAGACCCAGTACTTC

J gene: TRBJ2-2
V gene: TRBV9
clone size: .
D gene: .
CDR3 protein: CASSAPAGGATPNTGELFF
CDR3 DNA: TGTGCCAGCAGCGCGCCAGCGGGCGGGGCAACCCCGAACACCGGGGAGCTGTTTTTT

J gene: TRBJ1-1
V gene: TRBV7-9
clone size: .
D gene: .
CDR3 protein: CASSLLRNTEAFF
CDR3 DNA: TGTGCCAGCAGCCTACTGAGGAACACTGAAGCTTTCTTT

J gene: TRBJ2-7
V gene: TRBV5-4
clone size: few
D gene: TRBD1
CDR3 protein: CASSYGQAYEQYF
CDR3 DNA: TGTGCCAGCAGCTATGGACAGGCCTACGAGCAGTACTTC

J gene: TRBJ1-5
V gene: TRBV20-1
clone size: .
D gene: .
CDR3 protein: CSASKDDRRNQPQHF
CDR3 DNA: TGCAGTGCTAGTAAAGATGATAGGAGAAATCAGCCCCAGCATTTT

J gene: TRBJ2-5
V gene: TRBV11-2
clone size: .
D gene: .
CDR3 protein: CASSSRTAQETQYF
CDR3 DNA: TGTGCCAGCAGCTCGCGGACAGCCCAAGAGACCCAGTACTTC

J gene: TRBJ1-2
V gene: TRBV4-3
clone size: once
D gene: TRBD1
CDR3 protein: CASSQGAQGARGYTF
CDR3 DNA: TGCGCCAGCAGCCAAGGGGCACAGGGGGCTCGGGGCTACACCTTC

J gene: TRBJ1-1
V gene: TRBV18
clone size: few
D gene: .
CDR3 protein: CASSTIPGSEAFF
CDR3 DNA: TGTGCCAGCTCTACCATCCCGGGTAGTGAAGCTTTCTTT

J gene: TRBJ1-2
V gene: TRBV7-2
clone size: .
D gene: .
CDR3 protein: CASSLALTLNYGYTF
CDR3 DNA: TGTGCCAGCAGCTTAGCTCTAACTCTAAACTATGGCTACACCTTC

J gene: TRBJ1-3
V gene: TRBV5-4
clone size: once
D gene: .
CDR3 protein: CAQGSGGPGNTIYF
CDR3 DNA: TGTGCCCAGGGGTCGGGGGGGCCCGGAAACACCATATATTTT

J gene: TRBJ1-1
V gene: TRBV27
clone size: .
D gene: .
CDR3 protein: CASSLGQNTEAFF
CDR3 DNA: TGTGCCAGCAGTTTAGGGCAGAACACTGAAGCTTTCTTT

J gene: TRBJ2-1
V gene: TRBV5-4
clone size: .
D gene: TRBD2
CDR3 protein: CASSSNKRGPTAWEQFF
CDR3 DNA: TGTGCCAGCAGCTCGAATAAGCGGGGGCCGACTGCATGGGAGCAGTTCTTC

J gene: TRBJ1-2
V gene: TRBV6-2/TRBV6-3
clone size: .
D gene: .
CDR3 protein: CASSYSTVDYGYTF
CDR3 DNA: TGTGCCAGCAGTTACTCGACAGTAGACTATGGCTACACCTTC

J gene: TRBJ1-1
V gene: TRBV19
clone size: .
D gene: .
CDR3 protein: CATTRYTEAFF
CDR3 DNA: TGTGCCACCACGAGATACACTGAAGCTTTCTTT

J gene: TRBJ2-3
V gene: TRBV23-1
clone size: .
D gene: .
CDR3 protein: CASSHPDAGNTDTQYF
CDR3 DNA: TGCGCCAGCAGTCACCCCGACGCGGGAAACACAGATACGCAGTATTTT

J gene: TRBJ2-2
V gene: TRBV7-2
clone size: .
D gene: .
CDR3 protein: CASSFRGGAITGELFF
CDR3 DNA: TGTGCCAGCAGCTTCCGCGGGGGCGCGATCACCGGGGAGCTGTTTTTT

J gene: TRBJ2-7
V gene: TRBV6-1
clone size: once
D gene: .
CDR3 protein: CAIQSQGEYEQYF
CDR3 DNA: TGTGCCATCCAGAGCCAGGGCGAATACGAGCAGTACTTC

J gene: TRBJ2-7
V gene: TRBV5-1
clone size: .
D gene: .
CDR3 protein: CASSLGDYEQYF
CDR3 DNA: TGCGCCAGCAGCTTAGGGGACTACGAGCAGTACTTC

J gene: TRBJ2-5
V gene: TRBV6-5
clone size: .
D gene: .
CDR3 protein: CASSYSFQGGETQYF
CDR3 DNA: TGTGCCAGCAGTTACTCGTTCCAGGGGGGAGAGACCCAGTACTTC

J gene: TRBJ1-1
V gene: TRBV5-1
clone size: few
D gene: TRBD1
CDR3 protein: CASSFWGQGKTEAFF
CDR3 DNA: TGCGCCAGCAGCTTTTGGGGACAGGGAAAAACTGAAGCTTTCTTT

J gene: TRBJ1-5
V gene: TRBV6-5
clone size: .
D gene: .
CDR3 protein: CASSSWANQPQHF
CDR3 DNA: TGTGCCAGCAGTTCTTGGGCCAATCAGCCCCAGCATTTT

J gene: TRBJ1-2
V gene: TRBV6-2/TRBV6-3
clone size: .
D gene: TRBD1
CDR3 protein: CASSDRGAGGYTF
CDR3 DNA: TGTGCCAGCAGTGACAGGGGAGCAGGAGGCTACACCTTC

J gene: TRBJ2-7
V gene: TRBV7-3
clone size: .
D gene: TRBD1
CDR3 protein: CASSMGQGAGYEQYF
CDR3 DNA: TGTGCCAGCAGCATGGGACAGGGGGCCGGCTACGAGCAGTACTTC

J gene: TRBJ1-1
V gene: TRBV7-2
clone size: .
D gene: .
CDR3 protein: CASSLRPPGANTEAFF
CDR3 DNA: TGTGCCAGCAGCCTACGCCCGCCAGGTGCTAACACTGAAGCTTTCTTT

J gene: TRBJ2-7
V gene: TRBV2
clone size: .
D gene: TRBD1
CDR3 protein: CASNFGQGQAYF
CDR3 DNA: TGTGCCAGCAACTTCGGACAGGGTCAAGCGTACTTC

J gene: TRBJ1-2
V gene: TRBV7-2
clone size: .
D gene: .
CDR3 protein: CASSLSRGYTF
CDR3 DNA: TGTGCCAGCAGCTTATCGAGAGGCTACACCTTC

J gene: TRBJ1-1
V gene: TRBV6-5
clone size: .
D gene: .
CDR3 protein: CASKGRGAGTEAFF
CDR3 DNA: TGTGCCAGCAAGGGTCGGGGAGCGGGGACTGAAGCTTTCTTT

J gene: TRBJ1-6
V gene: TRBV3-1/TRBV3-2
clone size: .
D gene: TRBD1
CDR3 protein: CASSLTGGSFYNSPLHF
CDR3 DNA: TGTGCCAGCAGCTTAACAGGGGGTAGTTTTTATAATTCACCCCTCCACTTT

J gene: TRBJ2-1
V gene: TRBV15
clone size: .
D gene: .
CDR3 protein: CATSPDRGLHDEQFF
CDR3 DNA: TGTGCCACCAGCCCGGACAGAGGCCTACACGATGAGCAGTTCTTC

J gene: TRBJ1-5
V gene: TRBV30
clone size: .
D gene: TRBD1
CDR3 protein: CAWSVSIVRGPNQPQHF
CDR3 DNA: TGTGCCTGGAGTGTAAGTATCGTGAGGGGGCCCAATCAGCCCCAGCATTTT

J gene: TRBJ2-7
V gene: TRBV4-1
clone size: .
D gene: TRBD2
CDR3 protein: CASSRKWARAGDLYEQYF
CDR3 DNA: TGCGCCAGCAGCCGAAAGTGGGCTCGAGCGGGGGACCTCTACGAGCAGTACTTC

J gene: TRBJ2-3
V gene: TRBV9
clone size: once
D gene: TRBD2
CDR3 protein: CASSVAGLAGFTDTQYF
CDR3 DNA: TGTGCCAGCAGCGTAGCCGGACTAGCGGGGTTCACAGATACGCAGTATTTT

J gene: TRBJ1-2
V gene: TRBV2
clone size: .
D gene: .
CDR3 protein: CASSLTANYGYTF
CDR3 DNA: TGTGCCAGCAGTTTGACAGCTAACTATGGCTACACCTTC

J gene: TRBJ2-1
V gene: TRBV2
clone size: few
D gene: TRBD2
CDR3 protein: CASKRRESNEQFF
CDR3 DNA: TGTGCCAGCAAGCGGCGGGAGAGCAATGAGCAGTTCTTC

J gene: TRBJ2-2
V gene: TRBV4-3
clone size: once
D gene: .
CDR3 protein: CASSQEGGRILSTGELFF
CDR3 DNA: TGCGCCAGCAGCCAAGAGGGGGGACGTATCCTATCTACCGGGGAGCTGTTTTTT

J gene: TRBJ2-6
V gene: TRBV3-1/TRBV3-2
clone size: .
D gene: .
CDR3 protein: CASSQGGPGANVLTF
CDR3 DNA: TGTGCCAGCAGCCAAGGGGGGCCTGGGGCCAACGTCCTGACTTTC

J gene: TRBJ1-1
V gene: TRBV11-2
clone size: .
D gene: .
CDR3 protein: CASGRLQDSMNTEAFF
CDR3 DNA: TGTGCCAGCGGCCGGCTTCAGGACTCCATGAACACTGAAGCTTTCTTT

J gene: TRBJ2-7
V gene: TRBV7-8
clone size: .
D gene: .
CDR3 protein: CASSHRRVSSYEQYF
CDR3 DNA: TGTGCCAGCAGCCACCGGCGGGTTTCCTCCTACGAGCAGTACTTC

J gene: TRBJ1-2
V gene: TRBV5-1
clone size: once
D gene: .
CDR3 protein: CASREGTDPFNYGYTF
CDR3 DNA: TGCGCCAGCCGGGAGGGGACGGATCCTTTTAACTATGGCTACACCTTC

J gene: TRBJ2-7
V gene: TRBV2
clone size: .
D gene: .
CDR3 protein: CASRSSRNVYEQYF
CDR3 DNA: TGTGCCAGCAGGTCGAGCAGGAACGTCTACGAGCAGTACTTC

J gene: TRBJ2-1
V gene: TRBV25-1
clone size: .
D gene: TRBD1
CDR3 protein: CASSEYLGQGNNEQFF
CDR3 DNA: TGTGCCAGCAGTGAATATCTAGGACAGGGGAACAATGAGCAGTTCTTC

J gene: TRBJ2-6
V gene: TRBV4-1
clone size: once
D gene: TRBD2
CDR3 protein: CASSRLTSGLVSGANVLTF
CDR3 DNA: TGCGCCAGCAGCCGGTTGACTAGCGGGCTCGTCTCTGGGGCCAACGTCCTGACTTTC

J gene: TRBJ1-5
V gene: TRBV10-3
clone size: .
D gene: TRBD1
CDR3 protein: CAISEGTGQNQPQHF
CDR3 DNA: TGTGCCATCAGTGAGGGGACAGGGCAAAATCAGCCCCAGCATTTT

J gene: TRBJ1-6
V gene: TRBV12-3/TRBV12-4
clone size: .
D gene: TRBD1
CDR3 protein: CATSGGPFSPLHF
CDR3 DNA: TGTGCCACCTCAGGGGGCCCCTTTTCACCCCTCCACTTT

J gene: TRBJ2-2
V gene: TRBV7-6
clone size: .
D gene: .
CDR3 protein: CASSLVRGSTGELFF
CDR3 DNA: TGTGCCAGCAGCTTAGTGCGAGGGAGCACCGGGGAGCTGTTTTTT

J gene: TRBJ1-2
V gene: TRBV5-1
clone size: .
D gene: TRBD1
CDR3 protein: CASSLGGTGKNYGYTF
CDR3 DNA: TGCGCCAGCAGCTTGGGCGGGACAGGCAAAAACTATGGCTACACCTTC

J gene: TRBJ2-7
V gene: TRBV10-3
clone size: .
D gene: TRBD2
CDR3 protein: CAISESMGKRGVYEQYF
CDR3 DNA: TGTGCCATCAGTGAGTCGATGGGGAAGCGGGGGGTCTACGAGCAGTACTTC

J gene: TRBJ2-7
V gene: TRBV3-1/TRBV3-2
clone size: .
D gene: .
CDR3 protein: CASSHAGATYEQYF
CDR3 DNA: TGTGCCAGCAGCCATGCGGGCGCTACCTACGAGCAGTACTTC

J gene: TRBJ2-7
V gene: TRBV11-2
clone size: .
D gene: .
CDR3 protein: CASSLGATYEQYF
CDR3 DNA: TGTGCCAGCAGCTTAGGGGCGACCTACGAGCAGTACTTC